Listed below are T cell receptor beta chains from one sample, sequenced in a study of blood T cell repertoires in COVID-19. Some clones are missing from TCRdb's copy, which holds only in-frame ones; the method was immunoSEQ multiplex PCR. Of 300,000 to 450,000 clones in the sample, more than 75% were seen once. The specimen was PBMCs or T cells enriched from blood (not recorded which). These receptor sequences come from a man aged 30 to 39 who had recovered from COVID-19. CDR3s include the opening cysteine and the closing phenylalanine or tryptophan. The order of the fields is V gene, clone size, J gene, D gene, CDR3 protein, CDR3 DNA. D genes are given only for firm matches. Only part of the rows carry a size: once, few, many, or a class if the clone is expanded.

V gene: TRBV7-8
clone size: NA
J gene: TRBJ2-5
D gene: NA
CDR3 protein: CASSLYLRGQETQYF
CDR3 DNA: TGTGCCAGCAGCTTATATCTCCGGGGTCAAGAGACCCAGTACTTC

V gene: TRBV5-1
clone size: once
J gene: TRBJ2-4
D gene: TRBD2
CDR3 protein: CASRLAGAPDQNIQYF
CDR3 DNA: TGCGCCAGCCGGCTAGCGGGGGCTCCGGACCAAAACATTCAGTACTTC

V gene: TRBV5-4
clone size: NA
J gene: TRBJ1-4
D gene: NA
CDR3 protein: CASSLGESPEKLFF
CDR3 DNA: TGTGCCAGCAGCCTCGGGGAATCTCCTGAAAAACTGTTTTTT

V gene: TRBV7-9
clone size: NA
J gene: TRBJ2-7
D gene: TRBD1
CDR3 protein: CASSLNRDRATYEQYF
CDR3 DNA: TGTGCCAGCAGTTTAAACCGGGACAGGGCCACCTACGAGCAGTACTTC

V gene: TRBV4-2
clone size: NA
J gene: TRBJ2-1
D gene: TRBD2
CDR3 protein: CASSQDLGGTSYNEQFF
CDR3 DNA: TGTGCCAGCAGCCAAGATCTGGGGGGGACCTCCTACAATGAGCAGTTCTTC

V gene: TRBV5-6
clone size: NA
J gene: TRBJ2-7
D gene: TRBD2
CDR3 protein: CASSLRRDYSYEQYF
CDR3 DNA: TGTGCCAGCAGCTTACGCCGGGACTATTCCTACGAGCAGTACTTC

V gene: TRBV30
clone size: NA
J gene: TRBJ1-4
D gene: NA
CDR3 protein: CAWSRSGQINEKLFF
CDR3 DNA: TGTGCCTGGAGTAGGTCAGGACAGATTAATGAAAAACTGTTTTTT

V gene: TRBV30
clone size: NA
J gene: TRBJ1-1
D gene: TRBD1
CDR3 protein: CAWRDPRTGKNTEAFF
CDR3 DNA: TGTGCCTGGCGTGACCCTCGGACAGGGAAGAACACTGAAGCTTTCTTT

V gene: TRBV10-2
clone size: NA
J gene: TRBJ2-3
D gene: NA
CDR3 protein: CASTPGTSTDTQYF
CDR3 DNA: TGCGCCAGCACCCCCGGGACTAGCACAGATACGCAGTATTTT

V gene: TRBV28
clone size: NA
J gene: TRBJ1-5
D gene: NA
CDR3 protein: CASRVQGSGNQPQHF
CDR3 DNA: TGTGCCAGCAGGGTACAGGGTAGCGGCAATCAGCCCCAGCATTTT

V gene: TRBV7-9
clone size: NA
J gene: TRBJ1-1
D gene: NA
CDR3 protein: CASSRDLF
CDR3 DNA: TGTGCCAGCAGCCGAGATCTCTTT

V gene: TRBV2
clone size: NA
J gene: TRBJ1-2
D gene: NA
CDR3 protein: CASTERGTGRTHGYTF
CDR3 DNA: TGTGCCAGCACCGAAAGGGGGACCGGGCGGACTCATGGCTACACCTTC

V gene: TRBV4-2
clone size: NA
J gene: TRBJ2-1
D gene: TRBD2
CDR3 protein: CASSQAAGGLDNEQFF
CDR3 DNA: TGTGCCAGCAGCCAAGCGGCGGGGGGGCTAGACAATGAGCAGTTCTTC

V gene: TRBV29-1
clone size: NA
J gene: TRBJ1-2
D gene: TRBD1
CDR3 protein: CSARTGDYSNYGYTF
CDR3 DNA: TGCAGCGCACGGACAGGGGATTACTCTAACTATGGCTACACCTTC

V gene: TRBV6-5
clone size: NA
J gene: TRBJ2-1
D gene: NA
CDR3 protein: CASSKVDRSYNEQFF
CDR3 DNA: TGTGCCAGCTCGAAAGTCGACAGAAGCTACAATGAGCAGTTCTTC

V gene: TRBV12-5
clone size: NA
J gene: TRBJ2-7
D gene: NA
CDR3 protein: CASGLRRTATSYEQYF
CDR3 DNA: TGTGCTAGTGGTTTGCGTAGGACAGCCACCTCCTACGAGCAGTACTTC

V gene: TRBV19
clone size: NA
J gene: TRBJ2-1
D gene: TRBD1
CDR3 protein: CASSMRTGGEYEQFF
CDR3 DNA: TGTGCCAGTAGTATGAGGACAGGGGGGGAGTATGAGCAGTTCTTC

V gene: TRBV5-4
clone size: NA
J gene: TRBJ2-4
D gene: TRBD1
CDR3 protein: CASSLRDRAKNIQYF
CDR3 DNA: TGTGCCAGCAGCTTGCGGGACAGGGCCAAAAACATTCAGTACTTC

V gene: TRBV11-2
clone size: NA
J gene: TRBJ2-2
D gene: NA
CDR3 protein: CASSLDLGAGNTGELFF
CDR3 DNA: TGTGCCAGCAGCTTAGATTTGGGGGCCGGGAACACCGGGGAGCTGTTTTTT

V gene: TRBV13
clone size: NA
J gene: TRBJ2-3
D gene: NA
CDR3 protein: CASSSLGVKPDTQYF
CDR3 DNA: TGTGCCAGCAGCTCCCTCGGGGTAAAGCCAGATACGCAGTATTTT

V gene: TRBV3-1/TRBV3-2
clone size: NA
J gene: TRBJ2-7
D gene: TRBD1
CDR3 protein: CASSPGQGSYEQYF
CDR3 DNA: TGTGCCAGCAGCCCGGGACAGGGGTCCTACGAGCAGTACTTC

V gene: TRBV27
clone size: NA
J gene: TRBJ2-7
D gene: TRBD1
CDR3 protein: CASSPGTGVYEQYF
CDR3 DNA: TGTGCCAGCAGCCCCGGGACAGGGGTATACGAGCAGTACTTC

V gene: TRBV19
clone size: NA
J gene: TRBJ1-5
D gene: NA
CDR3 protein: CASSIGGFQGWRYSNQPQHF
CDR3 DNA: TGTGCCAGTAGTATAGGAGGTTTCCAGGGCTGGAGATATAGCAATCAGCCCCAGCATTTT

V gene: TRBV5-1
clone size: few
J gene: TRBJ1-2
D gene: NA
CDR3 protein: CASSPLGDSYGYTF
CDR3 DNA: TGCGCCAGCAGCCCCCTGGGGGACTCCTATGGCTACACCTTC

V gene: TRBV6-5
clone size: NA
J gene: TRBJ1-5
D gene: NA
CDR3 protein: CASSDRRRGTQHF
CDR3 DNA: TGTGCCAGCTCAGATAGGAGAAGGGGGACCCAGCATTTT

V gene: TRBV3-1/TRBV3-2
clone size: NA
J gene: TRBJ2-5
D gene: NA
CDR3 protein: CASSLRGFNQETQYF
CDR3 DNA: TGTGCCAGCAGCCTCCGGGGGTTTAACCAAGAGACCCAGTACTTC

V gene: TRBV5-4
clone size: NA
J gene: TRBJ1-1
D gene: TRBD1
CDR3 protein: CASSLGPAQGEGEAFF
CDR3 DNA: TGTGCCAGCAGCTTGGGCCCTGCACAGGGGGAGGGTGAAGCTTTCTTT

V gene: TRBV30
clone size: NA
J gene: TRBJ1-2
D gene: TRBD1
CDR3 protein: CAWSATGRYGYTF
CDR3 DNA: TGTGCCTGGAGTGCGACAGGGCGTTATGGCTACACCTTC

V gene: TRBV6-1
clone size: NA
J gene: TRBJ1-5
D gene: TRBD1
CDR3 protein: CASSEGSGQGAFNQPQHF
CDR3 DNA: TGTGCCAGCAGTGAAGGTTCGGGACAGGGGGCCTTCAATCAGCCCCAGCATTTT

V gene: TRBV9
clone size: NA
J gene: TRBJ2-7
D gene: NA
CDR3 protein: CASSVGPTSSYEQYF
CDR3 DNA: TGTGCCAGCAGCGTAGGACCGACATCCTCCTACGAGCAGTACTTC

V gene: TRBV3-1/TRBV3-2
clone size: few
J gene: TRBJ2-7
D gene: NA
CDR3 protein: CASSVSYEQYF
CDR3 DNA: TGTGCCAGCAGCGTTAGCTACGAGCAGTACTTC

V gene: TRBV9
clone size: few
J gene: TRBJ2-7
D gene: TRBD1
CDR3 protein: CASSVATGASYEQYF
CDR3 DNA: TGTGCCAGCAGCGTAGCCACAGGGGCTAGCTACGAGCAGTACTTC

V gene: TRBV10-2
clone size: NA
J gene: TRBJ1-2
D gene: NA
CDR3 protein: CASSETRVNGYTF
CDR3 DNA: TGCGCCAGCAGTGAGACCAGGGTTAATGGCTACACCTTC

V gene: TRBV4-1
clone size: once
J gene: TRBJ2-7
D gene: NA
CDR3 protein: CASSRTDRYEQYF
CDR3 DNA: TGCGCCAGCAGCCGAACCGACAGATACGAGCAGTACTTC

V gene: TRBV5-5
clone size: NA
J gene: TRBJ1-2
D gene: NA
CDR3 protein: CASSLVGASYGYTF
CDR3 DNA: TGTGCCAGCAGCTTGGTTGGGGCTTCCTATGGCTACACCTTC

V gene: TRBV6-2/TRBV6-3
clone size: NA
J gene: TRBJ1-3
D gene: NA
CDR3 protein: CASSFPGHWASGNTIYF
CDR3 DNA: TGTGCCAGCAGTTTCCCAGGGCACTGGGCCTCTGGAAACACCATATATTTT

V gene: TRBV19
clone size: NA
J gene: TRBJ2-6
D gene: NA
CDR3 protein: CASSSPGLLSSGANVLTF
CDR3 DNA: TGTGCCAGTAGTTCGCCGGGACTGTTAAGCTCTGGGGCCAACGTCCTGACTTTC

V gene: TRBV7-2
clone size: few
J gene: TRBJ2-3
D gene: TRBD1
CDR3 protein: CASSTQGARDTQYF
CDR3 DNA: TGTGCCAGCAGCACGCAGGGGGCGAGAGATACGCAGTATTTT

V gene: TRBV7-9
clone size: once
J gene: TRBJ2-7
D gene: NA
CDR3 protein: CASSLGLLSDPEEQYF
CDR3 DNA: TGTGCCAGCAGCTTGGGTCTCTTAAGCGATCCCGAGGAGCAGTACTTC

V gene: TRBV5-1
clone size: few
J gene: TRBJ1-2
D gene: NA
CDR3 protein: CASSLGTTNYGYTF
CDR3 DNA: TGCGCCAGCAGCTTGGGGACTACTAACTATGGCTACACCTTC

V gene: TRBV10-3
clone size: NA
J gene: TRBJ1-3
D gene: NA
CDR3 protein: CAISVEVRSGNTIYF
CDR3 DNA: TGTGCCATCAGTGTAGAGGTCCGCTCTGGAAACACCATATATTTT

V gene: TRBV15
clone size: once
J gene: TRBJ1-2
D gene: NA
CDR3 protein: CATSARQEKDGYTF
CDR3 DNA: TGTGCCACCAGCGCCAGACAGGAAAAGGATGGCTACACCTTC

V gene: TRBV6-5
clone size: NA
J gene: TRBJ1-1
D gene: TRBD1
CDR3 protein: CASSRTGGVGAFF
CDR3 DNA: TGTGCCAGCAGCCGTACAGGGGGCGTCGGGGCTTTCTTT

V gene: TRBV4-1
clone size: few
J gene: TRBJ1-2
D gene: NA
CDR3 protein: CASRGTRAYGYTF
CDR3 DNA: TGCGCCAGCAGAGGTACCAGGGCCTATGGCTACACCTTC

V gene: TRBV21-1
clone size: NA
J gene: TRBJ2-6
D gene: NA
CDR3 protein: CASSKIDSGDSGANVLTF
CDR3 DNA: TGTGCCAGCAGCAAAATAGACAGTGGGGACTCTGGGGCCAACGTCCTGACTTTC

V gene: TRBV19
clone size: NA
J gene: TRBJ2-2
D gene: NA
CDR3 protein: CASSAGQGGRGELFF
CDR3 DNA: TGTGCCAGTAGTGCCGGACAGGGAGGGCGCGGGGAGCTGTTTTTT

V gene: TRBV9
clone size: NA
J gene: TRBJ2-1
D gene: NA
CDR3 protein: CASSTTYRDHVQFF
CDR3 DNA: TGTGCCAGCAGCACCACTTACAGGGATCACGTGCAGTTCTTC

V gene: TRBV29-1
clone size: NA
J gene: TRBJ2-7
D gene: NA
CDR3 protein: CSAMGQPWGSYEQYF
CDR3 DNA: TGCAGCGCTATGGGACAACCCTGGGGCTCCTACGAGCAGTACTTC

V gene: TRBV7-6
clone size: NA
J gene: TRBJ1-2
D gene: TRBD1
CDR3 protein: CASSLGQGAYGYTF
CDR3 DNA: TGTGCCAGCAGCTTAGGACAGGGGGCCTATGGCTACACCTTC

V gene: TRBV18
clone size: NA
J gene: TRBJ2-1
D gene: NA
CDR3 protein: CASSPRGEGEQFF
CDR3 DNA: TGTGCCAGCTCACCACGGGGTGAGGGTGAGCAGTTCTTC

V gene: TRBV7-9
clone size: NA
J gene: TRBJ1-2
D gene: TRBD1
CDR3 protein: CASSAQGGRANYGYTF
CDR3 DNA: TGTGCCAGCAGCGCCCAGGGGGGAAGAGCTAACTATGGCTACACCTTC

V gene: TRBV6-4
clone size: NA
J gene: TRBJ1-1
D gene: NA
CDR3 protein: CASRAQGVTEAFF
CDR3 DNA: TGTGCCAGCAGAGCACAGGGTGTCACTGAAGCTTTCTTT

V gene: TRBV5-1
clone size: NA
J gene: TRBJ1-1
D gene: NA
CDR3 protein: CASSSGNTEAFF
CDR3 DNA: TGCGCCAGCAGCTCGGGGAACACTGAAGCTTTCTTT